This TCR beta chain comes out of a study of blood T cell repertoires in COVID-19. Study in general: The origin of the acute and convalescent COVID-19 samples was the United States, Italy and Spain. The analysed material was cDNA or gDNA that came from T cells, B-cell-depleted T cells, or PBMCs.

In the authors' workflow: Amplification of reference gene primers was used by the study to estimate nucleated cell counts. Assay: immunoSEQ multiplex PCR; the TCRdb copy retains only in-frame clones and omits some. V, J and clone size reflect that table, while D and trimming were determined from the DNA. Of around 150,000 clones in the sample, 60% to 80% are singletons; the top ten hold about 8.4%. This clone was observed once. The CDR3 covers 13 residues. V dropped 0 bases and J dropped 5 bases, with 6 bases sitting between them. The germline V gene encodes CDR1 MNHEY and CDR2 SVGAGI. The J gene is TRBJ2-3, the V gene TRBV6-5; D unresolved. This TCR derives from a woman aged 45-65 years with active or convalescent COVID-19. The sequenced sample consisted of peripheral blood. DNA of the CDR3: TGTGCCAGCAGTTACTCGATGCGAGATACGCAGTATTTT. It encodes CASSYSMRDTQYF.